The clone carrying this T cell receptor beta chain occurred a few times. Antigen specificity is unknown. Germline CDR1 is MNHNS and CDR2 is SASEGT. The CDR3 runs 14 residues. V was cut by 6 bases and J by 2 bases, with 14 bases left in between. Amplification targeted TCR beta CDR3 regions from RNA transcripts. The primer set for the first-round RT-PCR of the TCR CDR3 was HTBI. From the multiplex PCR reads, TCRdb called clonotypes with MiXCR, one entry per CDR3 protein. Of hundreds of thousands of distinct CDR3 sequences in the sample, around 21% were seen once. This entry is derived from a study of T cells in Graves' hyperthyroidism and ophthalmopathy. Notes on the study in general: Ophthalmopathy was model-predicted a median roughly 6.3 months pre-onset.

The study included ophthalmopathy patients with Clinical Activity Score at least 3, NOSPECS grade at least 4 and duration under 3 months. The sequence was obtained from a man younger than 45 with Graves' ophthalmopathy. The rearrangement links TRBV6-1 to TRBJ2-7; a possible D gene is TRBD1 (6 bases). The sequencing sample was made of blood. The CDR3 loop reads CASSQQGRTYEQYF. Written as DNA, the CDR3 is TGTGCCAGCAGCCAACAGGGTCGGACCTACGAGCAGTACTTC.